Following are 20 T cell receptor beta chains from one sample sequenced in a study of shared clonotypes between healthy human individuals. Sequencing was performed with immunoSEQ multiplex PCR; in TCRdb, only in-frame clones are kept and a portion is missing. The sample holds over 400,000 clones, around 73% seen once. Sample: PBMCs. The receptors come from a woman aged 35 to 49 in good health. Some clones in this sample may be carry-over from other donors' samples.

The chain carries TRBV28 and TRBJ2-7; 9 positions agree with TRBD2. CDR1 MDHEN and CDR2 SYDVKM come from the germline V gene. This CDR3 contains 14 residues. V gave up 7 bases and J gave up 5 bases; unmatched junction bases: 9. CDR3 nucleotide sequence: TGTGCCAGCACTGGGGGGACTAGCCCCCACGAGCAGTACTTC. Translation gives CASTGGTSPHEQYF.

The rearrangement joins TRBV5-1 to TRBJ2-3; no firm D call. This CDR3 is 15 amino acids long. V lost 1 base, J lost 5 bases, and 14 bases lay in between. Germline CDR1 and CDR2: SGHRS and YFSETQ. CDR3 loop: CASSLLGSRGDTQYF. DNA for the CDR3: TGCGCCAGCAGCTTGCTCGGGTCTCGTGGAGATACGCAGTATTTT.

The J gene is TRBJ1-2, the V gene TRBV4-2; D remains unclear. Per the germline V gene, CDR1 is LGHNA and CDR2 is YNFKEQ. The CDR3 runs 17 residues. V lost 6 bases, J lost 3 bases, and 23 bases lay in between. The DNA for the CDR3 is TGTGCCAGCAGTGATGCTACACTTCGGAGCGTCGACTATGGCTACACCTTC. Translation gives CASSDATLRSVDYGYTF.

The chain employs TRBV10-1 and TRBJ2-7; 7 positions match TRBD1. The CDR3 loop spans 15 amino acids. V was pared by 3 bases and J by 5 bases, with 10 bases of the junction left unmatched. CDR1 and CDR2 (germline): WNHNN, SYGVQD (reference sequence). The CDR3 reads CASSDLRGGQDEQYF. Here the CDR3 DNA reads TGCGCCAGCAGTGATCTAAGAGGGGGCCAGGACGAGCAGTACTTC.

The V gene is TRBV11-2, the J gene TRBJ2-2; 8 bases are a match to TRBD1. V lost 6 bases and J lost 4; bases outside the gene matches: 7. Germline V lookup: CDR1 SGHAT, CDR2 FQNNGV. The CDR3 is made up of 15 amino acids. The CDR3 sequence is CASRDTGGGTGELFF. CDR3 in DNA: TGTGCCAGCAGAGATACAGGGGGAGGCACCGGGGAGCTGTTTTTT.

J is TRBJ2-5 and V is TRBV29-1; possibly TRBD2 for D (6 bases). Germline assignment: CDR1 SQVTM and CDR2 ANQGSEA. The CDR3 totals 12 residues. The germline V and J ends were trimmed by 7 bases and 5 bases, with 14 bases remaining between them. Written as DNA, the CDR3 is TGCAGCGCCGGTATTGGAGGGGAGACCCAGTACTTC. This codes for CSAGIGGETQYF.

The rearrangement joins TRBV7-2 to TRBJ2-5, with a weak D call TRBD2 (6 bases). Trimming cost V 7 bases and J 4 bases, with 16 bases left between them. Germline V lookup: CDR1 SGHTA, CDR2 FQGNSA. There are 14 residues in the CDR3. CDR3: CASTLRREGETQYF. CDR3 coding DNA: TGTGCCAGCACTCTCCGGCGGGAAGGAGAGACCCAGTACTTC.

The chain joins TRBV6-1 to TRBJ1-1; D is undetermined. Deletions cut 5 bases from V and 0 bases from J, with 7 bases between. The CDR3 covers 13 residues. Germline CDR1 reads MNHNS; CDR2 reads SASEGT. CDR3 DNA: TGTGCCAGCAGTACAGAGATGAACACTGAAGCTTTCTTT. Translation gives CASSTEMNTEAFF.

V usage is TRBV28 and J usage is TRBJ2-3; tentatively, D is TRBD2 (6 bases). The ends were cut back, 8 bases at V and 0 bases at J, with 24 bases in the middle. The germline CDR1 and CDR2 sequences are MDHEN and SYDVKM. The CDR3 length is 18 residues. The CDR3 protein is CASRPPQRAGPSTDTQYF. In DNA, the CDR3 is TGTGCCAGCCGACCCCCGCAACGGGCGGGACCCAGCACAGATACGCAGTATTTT. Complete variable domain (other parts from reference TRBV28 and TRBJ2-3): DVKVTQSSRYLVKRTGEKVFLECVQDMDHENMFWYRQDPGLGLRLIYFSYDVKMKEKGDIPEGYSVSREKKERFSLILESASTNQTSMYLCASRPPQRAGPSTDTQYFGPGTRLTVL.

The chain carries TRBV2 and TRBJ2-5; 10 nucleotides line up with TRBD2. Per the germline V gene, CDR1 is SNHLY and CDR2 is FYNNEI. V lost 3 bases to trimming and J lost 5 bases; unmatched junction nucleotides: 6. The CDR3 runs to 15 residues. The DNA of the CDR3 is TGTGCCAGCAGTGAGCTAGCGGGAGTCAGTGAGACCCAGTACTTC. Its translation is CASSELAGVSETQYF.

V is TRBV5-5 and J is TRBJ2-7; the D gene could be TRBD1 or TRBD2 (5 bases each). The CDR3 totals 16 residues. Germline V CDR1 and CDR2: SGHKS, YYEKEE (reference sequence). The V end lost 6 bases, the J end lost 2 bases, and 21 bases lay between the germline ends. The CDR3 reads CASTKDYGTPTYEQYF. Here the CDR3 DNA reads TGTGCCAGCACCAAAGACTACGGGACGCCAACCTACGAGCAGTACTTC.

Concerning this clone: At one of its ends the junction is not consistent with the germline gene, which may arise from a read error. The rearrangement joins TRBV18 to TRBJ1-1; no definite D call. Per the germline V gene, CDR1 is KGHSH and CDR2 is LQKENI. The CDR3 sequence is 13 residues long. The CDR3 loop reads CASPPGRQEGAFF. CDR3 in DNA: TGTGCCAGCCCACCCGGACGCCAGGAGGGAGCTTTCTTT.

As to this clone: A much larger clone lies a single base off, so this may be a read error. The chain carries TRBV28 and TRBJ1-2; D is possibly TRBD1 (5 bases). The germline V gene has CDR1 MDHEN and CDR2 SYDVKM. V lost 6 bases and J lost 6, with 14 bases in between. The CDR3 extends over 13 amino acids. The CDR3 loop reads CASRSSGLHGYTF. The DNA of the CDR3 is TGTGCCAGCAGAAGCTCGGGACTTCATGGCTACACCTTC.

The V gene is TRBV9, the J gene TRBJ2-7; 11 nucleotides align to TRBD2. This CDR3 is built from 16 residues. CDR1 is SGDLS, CDR2 YYNGEE, per germline. Unmatched junction bases numbered 12, after V lost 4 bases and J lost 6 bases. The CDR3 DNA is TGTGCCAGCAGCCCCTACCTAGCGGGAGGTTTGAGCGAGCAGTACTTC. Translating it yields CASSPYLAGGLSEQYF. Combining the CDR3 with reference TRBV9 and TRBJ2-7 gives the whole variable domain DSGVTQTPKHLITATGQRVTLRCSPRSGDLSVYWYQQSLDQGLQFLIQYYNGEERAKGNILERFSAQQFPDLHSELNLSSLELGDSALYFCASSPYLAGGLSEQYFGPGTRLTVT.

The chain combines TRBV5-1 with TRBJ1-2; no reliable D call. The CDR3 length is 13 residues. Germline values: CDR1 SGHRS, CDR2 YFSETQ. V was pared by 1 base and J by 1 base, with 5 bases between. The DNA for the CDR3 is TGCGCCAGCAGCTTGACTGATAACTATGGCTACACCTTC. This translates into CASSLTDNYGYTF.

The rearrangement links TRBV14 to TRBJ2-4; D gene uncertain. The length of the CDR3 is 15 residues. Trimming pared 5 bases from V and 0 bases from J, leaving 11 bases between. Germline CDR1 SGHDN, CDR2 FVKESK. CDR3 DNA: TGTGCCAGCAGCTCACACCGGGTAGCCAAAAACATTCAGTACTTC. Translating gives CASSSHRVAKNIQYF.

The chain links TRBV6-6 to TRBJ1-1; D possibly corresponds to TRBD1 (5 bases). Germline loops: CDR1 MNHNY, CDR2 SVGAGI (reference sequence). The CDR3 is 12 residues long. Trimming stripped 8 bases from V and 4 bases from J, with 11 bases between. CDR3 DNA sequence: TGTGCCAGCGCGGGACCCGCCACTGAAGCTTTCTTT. Its translation is CASAGPATEAFF.

Concerning this clone itself: Distinct nucleotide sequences in the sample also encode this CDR3. CDR3 region: CASSLGSEQYF. The DNA of the CDR3 is TGTGCCAGCAGCTTAGGAAGCGAGCAGTACTTC. This sequence joins TRBV13 and TRBJ2-7, with D unresolved. CDR3 length: 11 residues. Germline CDR1 is PRHDT and CDR2 is FYEKMQ (reference sequence). V lost 0 bases and J 6 bases, leaving 3 bases between the germline ends. The whole variable domain, filled in from reference TRBV13 and TRBJ2-7, reads AAGVIQSPRHLIKEKRETATLKCYPIPRHDTVYWYQQGPGQDPQFLISFYEKMQSDKGSIPDRFSAQQFSDYHSELNMSSLELGDSALYFCASSLGSEQYFGPGTRLTVT.

The chain links TRBV5-4 to TRBJ2-7; the D is unclear. There are 14 residues in the CDR3. CDR1 and CDR2 from the germline V gene are SGHNT and YYREEE (reference sequence). V lost 0 bases to trimming and J lost 2 bases, with 9 bases between them. The CDR3 DNA reads as TGTGCCAGCAGCTTGGAGCCTAGTCCCTACGAGCAGTACTTC. Translation gives CASSLEPSPYEQYF.

The chain carries TRBV18 and TRBJ1-4, with 9 bases identical to TRBD1. J was trimmed by 7 bases and V by 4 bases; bases with no gene match: 4. CDR1 is KGHSH and CDR2 is LQKENI in the germline V gene. The CDR3 has 14 residues. The DNA of the CDR3 is TGTGCCAGCTCACGGGACAGGGCGGGTGAAAAACTGTTTTTT. Translating it yields CASSRDRAGEKLFF.